Shown below are 14 T cell receptor beta chains from a single sample sequenced in a study of T cell responses to AZD1222 COVID-19 vaccine. Libraries were prepared by immunoSEQ multiplex PCR; TCRdb keeps only in-frame clonotypes and omits some of them. The sample has 110,000 or so clones; approximately 89% are singletons. The source material was peripheral blood, sampled 28 days after the second AZD1222 dose. These receptor sequences come from an adult who received the AZD1222 COVID-19 vaccine.

This chain connects TRBV12-5 to TRBJ2-5, with no clear D. The germline V gene encodes CDR1 LGHNT and CDR2 FRNRAP. The CDR3 length is 13 residues. The V end was cut by 4 bases, the J end by 0 bases, with 6 bases between. The CDR3 nucleotides read TGTGCTAGTGGTTCAAACAACCAAGAGACCCAGTACTTC. This sequence encodes CASGSNNQETQYF.

The gene calls are TRBV24-1 and TRBJ2-1; D uncertain. The CDR3 sequence is 13 residues long. Germline V lookup: CDR1 KGHDR, CDR2 SFDVKD. V lost 4 bases and J lost 4, with 7 bases in between. CDR3 nucleotides: TGTGCCACCAGTGACCCCAAGTACAATGAGCAGTTCTTC. Amino acids: CATSDPKYNEQFF.

The gene calls are TRBV6-1 and TRBJ2-5; 8 positions agree with TRBD1. This CDR3 has 14 residues. Germline-derived CDR1 and CDR2 are MNHNS and SASEGT. Unmatched junction bases numbered 5, after V lost 3 bases and J lost 5 bases. The CDR3 sequence: CASSEQGALETQYF. The CDR3 nucleotides read TGTGCCAGCAGTGAGCAGGGGGCGCTGGAGACCCAGTACTTC.

The J gene is TRBJ1-1, the V gene TRBV6-5; tentatively, D is TRBD1 (6 bases). Germline CDR1 is MNHEY and CDR2 is SVGAGI. The germline V and J ends were trimmed by 6 bases and 8 bases, with 13 bases remaining between them. The CDR3 totals 12 residues. Here the CDR3 reads CASSTGQKEAFF. The CDR3 DNA reads TGTGCCAGCAGCACTGGACAGAAGGAAGCTTTCTTT.

The chain recombines TRBV5-6 with TRBJ1-4; D perhaps matches TRBD1 (5 bases). The CDR3 totals 14 residues. The V gene's germline CDR1 is SGHDT and CDR2 YYEEEE. V was clipped by 0 bases and J by 7 bases, with 10 bases between them. CDR3 DNA: TGTGCCAGCAGCTTGGGCGGGGCATTTGAAAAACTGTTTTTT. Its translation: CASSLGGAFEKLFF.

V and J are TRBV19 and TRBJ2-2; 7 nucleotides match TRBD1. The CDR3 contains 15 residues. Trimming removed 2 bases from V and 1 base from J; junction bases left unmatched: 1. Germline CDR1 LNHDA, CDR2 SQIVND (reference sequence). The CDR3 spells CASSIRDRNTGELFF. In DNA form, the CDR3 reads TGTGCCAGTAGTATACGGGACAGGAACACCGGGGAGCTGTTTTTT.

The V call is TRBV12-5, the J call TRBJ1-1, with a possible D match to TRBD1 (5 bases). This CDR3 comprises 13 residues. Between the trimmed V and J ends, which lost 4 bases and 1 base, there was a span of 7 bases. Germline V CDR1 and CDR2: LGHNT, FRNRAP. Here the CDR3 reads CASGWGTNTEAFF. CDR3 sequence (DNA): TGTGCTAGTGGTTGGGGCACGAACACTGAAGCTTTCTTT.

J is TRBJ1-2 and V is TRBV7-2; TRBD1 agrees at 7 bases. From germline, CDR1 is SGHTA and CDR2 FQGNSA. The CDR3 is 16 amino acids. J was trimmed by 1 base and V by 4 bases; bases with no gene match: 9. The CDR3 region has the DNA TGTGCCAGCAGCTCGACCTGGGGACAGCATAACTATGGCTACACCTTC. It is translated as CASSSTWGQHNYGYTF.

A remark on this clone: This same CDR3 is encoded by further DNA sequences in the sample. The rearrangement uses TRBV6-5 and TRBJ1-1, with D unresolved. Trimming stripped 2 bases from V and 1 base from J, with 5 bases between. The length of the CDR3 is 13 residues. CDR1 is MNHEY, CDR2 SVGAGI, per germline. CDR3 nucleotides: TGTGCCAGCAGTTACGGCAGGAACACTGAAGCTTTCTTT. It encodes CASSYGRNTEAFF.

This sequence joins TRBV5-1 and TRBJ2-3, with a possible D match to TRBD2 (5 bases). The CDR3 has 13 amino acids. V lost 6 bases and J 2 bases, leaving 10 bases between the germline ends. The V gene's germline CDR1 is SGHRS and CDR2 YFSETQ. Written as DNA, the CDR3 is TGCGCCAGCATCGGGGTATCCACAGATACGCAGTATTTT. This sequence encodes CASIGVSTDTQYF.

The chain recombines TRBV12-3 or TRBV12-4 with TRBJ1-2; no definite D call. The CDR3 is 13 amino acids. V shed 2 bases and J shed 5 bases, with 9 bases lying between them. CDR3 amino acids: CASSLILEYGYTF. DNA for the CDR3: TGTGCCAGCAGTTTAATACTGGAGTATGGCTACACCTTC.

The chain has TRBV19 and TRBJ2-2; D remains ambiguous. Trimming left V 5 bases short and J 5 bases short, with 3 bases between. Germline V lookup: CDR1 LNHDA, CDR2 SQIVND (reference sequence). This CDR3 is 11 amino acids long. DNA for the CDR3: TGTGCCAGTAGTTTGACCGGGGAGCTGTTTTTT. Protein product: CASSLTGELFF.

The V gene is TRBV4-3, the J gene TRBJ1-1; the D gene is possibly TRBD1 (5 bases). This CDR3 spans 14 amino acids. Deletions cut 5 bases from V and 1 base from J, with 11 bases between. Germline values: CDR1 LGHNA, CDR2 YSLEER. The CDR3 region has the DNA TGCGCCAGCAGCTCGGGACGCGCGAACACTGAAGCTTTCTTT. Its protein is CASSSGRANTEAFF.

This clone was seen a few times. The rearrangement links TRBV15 to TRBJ1-4; 7 bases agree with TRBD1. The CDR3 runs to 16 residues. V lost 0 bases and J lost 8; bases outside the gene matches: 9. Per the germline V gene, CDR1 is LNHNV and CDR2 is YYDKDF (reference sequence). The CDR3, as DNA: TGTGCCACCAGCAGAGATCCCCGACAGGGAGGGGAAAAACTGTTTTTT. This codes for CATSRDPRQGGEKLFF.